This TCR beta chain came from a study of shared clonotypes between healthy human individuals. Overall study context: Contributing individuals were a couple of females and a few males aged 18 to 49. Study conclusions and caveats: Generation of non-shared clonotypes was less probable than generation of clonotypes shared by all four donors.

This CDR3 spans 15 amino acids. The trim removed 1 base at V and 2 bases at J, leaving 2 bases unmatched. CDR1 is KGHSH, CDR2 LQKENI, per germline. Remarks on this clone: Its target is unknown.

Sequencing used immunoSEQ multiplex PCR; TCRdb keeps in-frame clones, though not all of them. The table lists over 1.5 million clones, 95% to 99% of them singletons. The sequenced sample consisted of naive CD4+ T cells sorted from blood. Subset noted: CD45RA+ positively selected. The TCR sequence derives from a man aged 25-45 years in good health. The rearrangement joins TRBV18 to TRBJ2-3, with 8 bases lining up with TRBD1. CDR3 loop: CASSPRTGTTDTQYF. The CDR3 bases are TGTGCCAGCTCACCACGGACAGGGACCACAGATACGCAGTATTTT.